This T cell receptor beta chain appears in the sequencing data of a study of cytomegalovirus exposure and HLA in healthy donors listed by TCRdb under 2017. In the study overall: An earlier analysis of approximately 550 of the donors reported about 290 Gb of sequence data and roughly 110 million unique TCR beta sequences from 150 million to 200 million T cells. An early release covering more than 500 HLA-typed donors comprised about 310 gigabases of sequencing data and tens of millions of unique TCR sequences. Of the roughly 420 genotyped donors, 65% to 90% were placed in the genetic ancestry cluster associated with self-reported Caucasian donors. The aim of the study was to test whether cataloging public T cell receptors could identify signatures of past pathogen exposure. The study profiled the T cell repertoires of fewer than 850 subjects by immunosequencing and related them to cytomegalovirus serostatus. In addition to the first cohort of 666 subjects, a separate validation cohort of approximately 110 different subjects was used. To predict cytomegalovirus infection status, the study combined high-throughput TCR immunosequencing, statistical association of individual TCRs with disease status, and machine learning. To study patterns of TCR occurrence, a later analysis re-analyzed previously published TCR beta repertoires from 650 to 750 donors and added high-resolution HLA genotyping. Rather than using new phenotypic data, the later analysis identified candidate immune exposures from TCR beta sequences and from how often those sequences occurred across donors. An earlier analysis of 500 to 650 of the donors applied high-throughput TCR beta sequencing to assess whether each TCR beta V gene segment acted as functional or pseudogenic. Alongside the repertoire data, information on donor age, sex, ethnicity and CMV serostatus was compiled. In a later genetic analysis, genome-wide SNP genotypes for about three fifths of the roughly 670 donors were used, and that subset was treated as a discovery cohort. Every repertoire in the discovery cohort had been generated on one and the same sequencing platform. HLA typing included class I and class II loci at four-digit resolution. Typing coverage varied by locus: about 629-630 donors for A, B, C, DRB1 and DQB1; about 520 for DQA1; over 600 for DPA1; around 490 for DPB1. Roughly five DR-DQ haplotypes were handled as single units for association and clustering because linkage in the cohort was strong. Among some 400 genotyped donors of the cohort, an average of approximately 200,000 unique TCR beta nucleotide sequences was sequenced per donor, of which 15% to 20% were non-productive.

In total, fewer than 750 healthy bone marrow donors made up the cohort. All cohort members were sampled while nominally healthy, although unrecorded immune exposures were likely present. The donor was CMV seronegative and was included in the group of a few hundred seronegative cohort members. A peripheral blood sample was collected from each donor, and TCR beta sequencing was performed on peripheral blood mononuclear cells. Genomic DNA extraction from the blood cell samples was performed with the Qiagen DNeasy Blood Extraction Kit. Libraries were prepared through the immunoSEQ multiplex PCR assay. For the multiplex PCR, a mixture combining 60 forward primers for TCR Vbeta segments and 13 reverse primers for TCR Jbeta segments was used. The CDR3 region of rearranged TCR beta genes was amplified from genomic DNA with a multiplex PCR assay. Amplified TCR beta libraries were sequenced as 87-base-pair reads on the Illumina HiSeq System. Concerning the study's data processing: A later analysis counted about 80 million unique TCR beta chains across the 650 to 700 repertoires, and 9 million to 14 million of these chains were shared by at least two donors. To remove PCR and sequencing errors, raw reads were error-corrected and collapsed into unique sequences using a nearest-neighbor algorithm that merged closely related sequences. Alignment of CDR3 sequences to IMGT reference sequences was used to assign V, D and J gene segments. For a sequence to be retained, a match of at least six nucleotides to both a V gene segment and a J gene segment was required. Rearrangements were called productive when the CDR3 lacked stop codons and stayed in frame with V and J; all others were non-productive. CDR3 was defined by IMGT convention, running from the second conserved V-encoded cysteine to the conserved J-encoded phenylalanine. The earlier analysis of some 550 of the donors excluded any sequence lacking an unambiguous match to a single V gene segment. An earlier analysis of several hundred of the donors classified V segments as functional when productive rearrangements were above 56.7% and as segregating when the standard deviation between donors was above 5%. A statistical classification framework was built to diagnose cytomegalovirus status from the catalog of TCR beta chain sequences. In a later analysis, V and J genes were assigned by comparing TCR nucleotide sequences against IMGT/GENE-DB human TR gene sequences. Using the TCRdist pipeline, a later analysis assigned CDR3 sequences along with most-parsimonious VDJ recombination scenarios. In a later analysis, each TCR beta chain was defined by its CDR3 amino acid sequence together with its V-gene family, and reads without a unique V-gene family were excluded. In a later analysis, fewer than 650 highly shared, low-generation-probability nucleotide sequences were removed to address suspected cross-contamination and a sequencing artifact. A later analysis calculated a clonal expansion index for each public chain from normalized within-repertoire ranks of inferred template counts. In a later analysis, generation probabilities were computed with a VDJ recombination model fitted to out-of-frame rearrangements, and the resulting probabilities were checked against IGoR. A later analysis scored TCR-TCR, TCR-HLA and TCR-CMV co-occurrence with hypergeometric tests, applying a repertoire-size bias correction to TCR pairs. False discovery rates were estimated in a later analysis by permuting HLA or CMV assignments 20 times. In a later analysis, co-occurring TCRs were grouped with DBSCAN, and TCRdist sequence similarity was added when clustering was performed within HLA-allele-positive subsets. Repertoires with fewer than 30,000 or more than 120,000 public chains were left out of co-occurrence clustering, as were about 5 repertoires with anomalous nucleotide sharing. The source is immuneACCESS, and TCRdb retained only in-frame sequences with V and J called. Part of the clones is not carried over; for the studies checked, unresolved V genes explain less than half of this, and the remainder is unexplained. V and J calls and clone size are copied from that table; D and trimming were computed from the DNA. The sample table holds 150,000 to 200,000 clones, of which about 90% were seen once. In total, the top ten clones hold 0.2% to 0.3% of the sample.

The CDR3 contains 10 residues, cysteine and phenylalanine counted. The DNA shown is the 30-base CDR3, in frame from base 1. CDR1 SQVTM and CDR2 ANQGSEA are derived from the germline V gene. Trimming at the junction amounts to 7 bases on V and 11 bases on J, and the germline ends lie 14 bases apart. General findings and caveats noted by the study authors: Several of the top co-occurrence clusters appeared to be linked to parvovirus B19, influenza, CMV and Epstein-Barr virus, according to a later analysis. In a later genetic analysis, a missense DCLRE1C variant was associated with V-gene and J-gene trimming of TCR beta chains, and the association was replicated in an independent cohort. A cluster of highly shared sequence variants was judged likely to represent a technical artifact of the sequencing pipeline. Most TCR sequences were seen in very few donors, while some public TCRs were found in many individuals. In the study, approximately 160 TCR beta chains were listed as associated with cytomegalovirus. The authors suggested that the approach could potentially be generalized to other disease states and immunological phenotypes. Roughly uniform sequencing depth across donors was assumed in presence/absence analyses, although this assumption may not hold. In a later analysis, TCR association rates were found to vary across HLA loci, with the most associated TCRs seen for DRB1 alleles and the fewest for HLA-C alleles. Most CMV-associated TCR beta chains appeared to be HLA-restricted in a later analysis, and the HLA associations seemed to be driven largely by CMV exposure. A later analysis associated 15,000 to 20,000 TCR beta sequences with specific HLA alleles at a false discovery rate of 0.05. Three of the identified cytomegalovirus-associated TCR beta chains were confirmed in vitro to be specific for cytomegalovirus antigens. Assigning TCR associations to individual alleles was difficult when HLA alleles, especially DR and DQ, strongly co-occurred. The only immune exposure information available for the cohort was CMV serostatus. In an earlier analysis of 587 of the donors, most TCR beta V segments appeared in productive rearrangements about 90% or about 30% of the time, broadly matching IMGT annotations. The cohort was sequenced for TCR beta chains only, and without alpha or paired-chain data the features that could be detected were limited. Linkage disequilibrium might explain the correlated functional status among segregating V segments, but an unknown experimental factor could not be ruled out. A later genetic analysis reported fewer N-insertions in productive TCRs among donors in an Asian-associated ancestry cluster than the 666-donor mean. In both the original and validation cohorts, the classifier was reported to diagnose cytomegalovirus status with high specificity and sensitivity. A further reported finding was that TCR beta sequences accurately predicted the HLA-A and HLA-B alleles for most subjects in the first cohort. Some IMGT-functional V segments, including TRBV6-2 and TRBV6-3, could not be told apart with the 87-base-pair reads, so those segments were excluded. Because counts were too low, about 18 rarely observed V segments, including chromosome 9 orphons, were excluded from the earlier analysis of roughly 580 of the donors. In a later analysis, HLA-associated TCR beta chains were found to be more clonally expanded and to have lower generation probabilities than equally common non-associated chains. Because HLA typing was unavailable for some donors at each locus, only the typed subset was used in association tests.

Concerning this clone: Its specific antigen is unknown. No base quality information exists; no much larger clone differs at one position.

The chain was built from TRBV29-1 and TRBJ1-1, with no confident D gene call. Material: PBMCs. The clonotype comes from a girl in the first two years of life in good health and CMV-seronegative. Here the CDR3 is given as CSDGRGLAFF. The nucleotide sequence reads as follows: TGCAGCGATGGACGGGGATTGGCTTTCTTT.